Listed here are 25 T cell receptor beta chains from one sample, sequenced in a study of immune heterogeneity within non-small cell lung tumors. Multiplex PCR (32 V and 13 J primers) was used to amplify the TCR beta CDR3. Using its own MiXCR run on the multiplex PCR reads, TCRdb lists one record per CDR3 protein. The sample gives about 2,900 distinct CDR3 sequences, around 40% of which show up once; 22% is in the top ten. As template, the study used bulk tumor genomic DNA at roughly 600 ng per sample. During surgery, several far-apart biopsies were obtained from every primary tumor. Enrolled patients presented with newly diagnosed, previously untreated non-small cell lung cancer and underwent curative surgery. Sequenced: lung tumor tissue. Source of these receptors: a woman aged 45 to 65 with non-small cell lung cancer.

The chain employs TRBV30 and TRBJ1-6, with no clear D. Germline CDR1 is GTSNPN and CDR2 is SVGIG (reference sequence). CDR3 size: 15 residues. V was cut by 5 bases and J by 0 bases, with 11 bases left in between. CDR3 amino acids: CAWCLGSSYNSPLHF. In DNA form, the CDR3 reads TGTGCCTGGTGCCTGGGCTCCTCCTATAATTCACCCCTCCACTTT.

This clonotype is labeled as medium-sized. J is TRBJ1-4 and V is TRBV6-1; D not resolved. Deletions cut 6 bases from V and 5 bases from J, with 10 bases between. The CDR3 has 13 amino acids. CDR1 and CDR2 (germline): MNHNS, SASEGT. CDR3 in amino acids: CASSGSLNEKLFF. In DNA form, the CDR3 reads TGTGCCAGCAGCGGCAGTCTGAATGAAAAACTGTTTTTT.

This clonotype counts as medium-sized. The chain combines TRBV20-1 with TRBJ1-2; 7 nucleotides agree with TRBD1. Germline values: CDR1 DFQATT, CDR2 SNEGSKA (reference sequence). The ends lost 0 bases at V and 3 bases at J; junction bases unmatched: 7. CDR3 length equals 15 residues. The CDR3 DNA is TGCAGTGCTAGAGATCAAGACAGGGTGGACTATGGCTACACCTTC. It yields the protein CSARDQDRVDYGYTF.

The genes are TRBV6-5 and TRBJ2-3, with 7 bases aligning to TRBD2. The CDR3 sequence is 14 residues long. J lost 5 bases, V lost 4 bases, and 6 bases had no gene match. CDR1 is MNHEY, CDR2 SVGAGI, per germline. CDR3 in amino acids: CASSSRGVLDTQYF. For the CDR3, the DNA is TGTGCCAGCAGTTCCCGGGGGGTACTAGATACGCAGTATTTT.

The chain is built from TRBV30 and TRBJ1-3, with D possibly being TRBD1 (6 bases). This CDR3 region has 12 residues. Germline V gene data show CDR1 as GTSNPN and CDR2 as SVGIG (reference sequence). V dropped 4 bases and J dropped 3 bases, with 7 bases sitting between them. The CDR3 nucleotides read TGTGCCTGGAAGGGGGTTGGAAACACCATATATTTT. The encoded protein is CAWKGVGNTIYF.

The chain joins TRBV20-1 to TRBJ2-3; 8 bases fit TRBD2. Trimming at V came to 2 bases and at J to 4 bases, leaving 11 bases not matched to a gene. CDR3 length: 16 residues. The germline V gene has CDR1 DFQATT and CDR2 SNEGSKA (reference sequence). The CDR3 DNA sequence: TGCAGTGCTAGAACCTTTAGCGGGAAAGGGTCAGATACGCAGTATTTT. Protein sequence: CSARTFSGKGSDTQYF.

The rearrangement joins TRBV19 to TRBJ2-1; D gene unclear. CDR1 is LNHDA and CDR2 is SQIVND in the germline V gene (reference sequence). The CDR3 is 17 residues long. V lost 1 base and J lost 0, with 13 bases in between. CDR3 loop: CASSIGNARSSYNEQFF. The CDR3 nucleotides are TGTGCCAGTAGTATAGGTAACGCGAGGAGCTCCTACAATGAGCAGTTCTTC.

As regards this clonotype: A clone one base away is much larger, so this may be a read error. V is TRBV4-1 and J is TRBJ2-2; tentative D call: TRBD2 (5 bases). The CDR3 extends over 15 amino acids. V was shortened by 6 bases and J by 5 bases, with 16 bases between the two germline ends. Germline V CDR1 and CDR2: MGHRA, YSYEKL. The CDR3 is CASRPGRGGTGELFF. The CDR3 region has the DNA TGCGCCAGCAGACCGGGCCGCGGAGGAACCGGGGAGCTGTTTTTT.

This clonotype was recorded a few times. With a much larger clone just one base away, this may be a read error. The chain combines TRBV6-9 with TRBJ1-1; D is perhaps TRBD1 (5 bases). Germline CDR1 reads MNHGY; CDR2 reads SVAAGI. The CDR3 is 12 amino acids. Trimming removed 3 bases at V and 4 bases at J, with 6 bases between. In nucleotides, the CDR3 is TGTGCCAGCAGTTACAGGGTCACTGAAGCTTTCTTT. It yields the protein CASSYRVTEAFF.

The chain links TRBV6-1 to TRBJ2-4; 7 bases line up with TRBD1. The CDR3 covers 17 residues. Germline V gene data show CDR1 as MNHNS and CDR2 as SASEGT. V was pared by 0 bases and J by 15 bases, with 20 bases of the junction left unmatched. The CDR3, as DNA: TGTGCCAGCAGTGAAGCGCTTAGCAAGGGGGCACAAGGCGTTCGGTACTTC. As protein: CASSEALSKGAQGVRYF.

This clonotype was seen only once. V is TRBV7-9 and J is TRBJ2-1; 7 bases line up with TRBD2. With 5 bases clipped from V and 8 bases from J, the junction kept 9 bases outside the gene matches. There are 14 residues in the CDR3. Germline values: CDR1 SEHNR, CDR2 FQNEAQ (reference sequence). The CDR3: CASSPVGGEDEQFF. The CDR3 nucleotides read TGTGCCAGCAGCCCTGTGGGGGGGGAAGATGAGCAGTTCTTC.

The chain couples TRBV3-1 to TRBJ2-2; unclear D gene. Trimming cost V 3 bases and J 5 bases, with 10 bases left between them. This CDR3 is 14 amino acids long. Per the germline V gene, CDR1 is LGHDT and CDR2 is YNNKEL (reference sequence). The CDR3 nucleotides are TGTGCCAGCAGCCAGGGCAGACAAACCGGGGAGCTGTTTTTT. Protein sequence: CASSQGRQTGELFF.

The rearrangement joins TRBV20-1 to TRBJ2-5; 11 bases agree with TRBD2. Per the germline V gene, CDR1 is DFQATT and CDR2 is SNEGSKA (reference sequence). CDR3 length: 14 residues. V lost 6 bases, J lost 5 bases, and 8 bases stayed unmatched. In DNA, the CDR3 is TGCAGTGCGGAATTAGCGGGAGGGAGGGAGACCCAGTACTTC. Translation gives CSAELAGGRETQYF.

The rearrangement links TRBV27 to TRBJ1-3; D remains unclear. The CDR3 length is 15 residues. V lost 7 bases and J lost 1, with 14 bases in between. Germline assignment: CDR1 MNHEY and CDR2 SMNVEV (reference sequence). The CDR3 sequence is CASIPSLASGNTIYF. The CDR3 DNA follows: TGTGCCAGCATTCCTTCCCTAGCGTCTGGAAACACCATATATTTT.

The chain recombines TRBV27 with TRBJ1-5; 8 nucleotides match TRBD1. The V gene end was trimmed by 4 bases and the J gene end by 0 bases; junction bases not matched to a gene: 17. The CDR3 is 20 residues long. Germline CDR1 and CDR2: MNHEY and SMNVEV (reference sequence). CDR3 sequence: CASSYHPGQVDIFSNQPQHF. Here the CDR3 DNA reads TGTGCCAGCAGTTACCATCCGGGACAGGTTGACATCTTTAGCAATCAGCCCCAGCATTTT.

The J gene is TRBJ1-5, the V gene TRBV28, with TRBD1 matching over 7 bases. Trimming took 3 bases from V and 2 from J; bases not matched to a gene: 13. Germline CDR1 and CDR2: MDHEN and SYDVKM. This CDR3 comprises 18 residues. The CDR3 DNA is TGTGCCAGCAGTTTTTTGTCTACAGGGGATATCGGCAATCAGCCCCAGCATTTT. Translating gives CASSFLSTGDIGNQPQHF.

Note on this clonotype: This may arise from a read error, as a much more abundant clone is one base away. V gene TRBV9 combines with J gene TRBJ1-4; D may be TRBD1 (6 bases). CDR1 is SGDLS, CDR2 YYNGEE, per germline. The CDR3 has 14 amino acids. The CDR3 sequence: CATSPRGRDEKLFF. The CDR3 DNA sequence: TGTGCCACCAGCCCCCGGGGGCGGGATGAAAAACTGTTTTTT.

This clonotype has only a few counts. A much bigger clone sits one base away, suggesting this may be a read error. The chain carries TRBV19 and TRBJ1-5; a possible D gene is TRBD1 (5 bases). CDR1 is LNHDA, CDR2 SQIVND, per germline (reference sequence). The CDR3 extends over 13 amino acids. CDR3 nucleotide sequence: TGTGCCATTAGTCTGGAGGGGAATCAGCCCCAGCATTTT. It yields the protein CAISLEGNQPQHF.

The gene calls are TRBV7-8 and TRBJ1-2; 9 bases match TRBD1. CDR1 is SGHVS and CDR2 is FQNEAQ in the germline V gene. V was clipped by 7 bases and J by 7 bases; unmatched bases: 13. The CDR3 sequence is 15 residues long. This chain's CDR3 is CASIIGRDRVSGYTF. CDR3 DNA sequence: TGTGCCAGCATCATAGGCCGGGACAGGGTTAGTGGCTACACCTTC.

This clonotype ranks as large (0.1 to 1%). The chain combines TRBV27 with TRBJ2-2; 10 nucleotides match TRBD2. Trimming removed 6 bases from V and 3 bases from J; junction bases left unmatched: 1. Germline V lookup: CDR1 MNHEY, CDR2 SMNVEV (reference sequence). The CDR3 loop spans 14 amino acids. The CDR3 is CASSGTSDTGELFF. In DNA form, the CDR3 reads TGTGCCAGCAGCGGGACTAGCGACACCGGGGAGCTGTTTTTT.

This clonotype is medium-sized (0.01 to 0.1%) within its sample. The chain couples TRBV11-2 to TRBJ2-7; TRBD2 agrees at 7 bases. The V and J ends lost 7 bases and 0 bases, in that order; junction bases with no gene match: 6. CDR3 size: 14 residues. CDR1 is SGHAT and CDR2 is FQNNGV in the germline V gene. The CDR3 region has the DNA TGTGCCAGCACCTCAGGCGGGGGCTCCTACGAGCAGTACTTC. This gives the protein CASTSGGGSYEQYF.

This clonotype is medium-sized (0.01 to 0.1%) in the sample. The rearrangement joins TRBV4-1 to TRBJ2-4; weak D call: TRBD1 (6 bases). CDR1 MGHRA and CDR2 YSYEKL come from the germline V gene. This CDR3 is 16 amino acids long. The ends were cut back, 3 bases at V and 8 bases at J, with 20 bases in the middle. CDR3 in DNA: TGCGCCAGCAGCCAGTGGATCCGGGGACAAGAGGACATTCAGTACTTC. This sequence encodes CASSQWIRGQEDIQYF.

This clonotype is medium-sized. The chain is built from TRBV6-1 and TRBJ1-5, with D unresolved. The CDR3 extends over 15 amino acids. V shed 3 bases and J shed 2 bases, with 11 bases lying between them. CDR1 and CDR2 (germline): MNHNS, SASEGT. This CDR3 reads CASSDVGWGNQPQHF. Written as DNA, the CDR3 is TGTGCCAGCAGTGATGTTGGGTGGGGCAATCAGCCCCAGCATTTT.

The V call is TRBV5-8, the J call TRBJ2-5; D call uncertain. There are 13 residues in the CDR3. V was trimmed by 1 base and J by 0 bases, leaving 4 bases between them. Germline CDR1 SGHTS, CDR2 YDEGEE. The DNA of the CDR3 is TGTGCCAGCAGCTTGCGGGACCAAGAGACCCAGTACTTC. This gives the protein CASSLRDQETQYF.

This clonotype is termed medium-sized. The chain combines TRBV5-1 with TRBJ1-1, with 8 bases identical to TRBD1. V was pared by 8 bases and J by 5 bases, with 8 bases of the junction left unmatched. In germline, CDR1 is SGHRS, CDR2 YFSETQ. This CDR3 spans 13 amino acids. The CDR3 is CASRAGGFTEAFF. CDR3 DNA: TGCGCCAGTCGTGCAGGGGGCTTTACTGAAGCTTTCTTT.